A single sample is the source of the 7 T cell receptor beta chains below, sequenced in a study of CD8 T cells in seronegative destructive rheumatoid arthritis. Clones were sequenced by immunoSEQ multiplex PCR, and TCRdb holds only the in-frame ones, with some missing. Altogether roughly 13,000 clones are present, about four fifths being singletons, with the ten largest covering about a quarter. The sequencing input was CD8+ T cells from blood. The receptor source for this set is a woman in her thirties or forties with seronegative destructive rheumatoid arthritis.

This clone was recorded once. The chain joins TRBV7-6 to TRBJ2-5, with D possibly being TRBD2 (6 bases). With 3 bases removed from V and 3 bases from J, the gap between germline ends came to 17 bases. CDR1 and CDR2 from the germline V gene are SGHVS and FNYEAQ. This CDR3 contains 16 residues. CDR3 sequence (DNA): TGTGCCAGCAGCTTTCACATAGAAGGGGAGGAAGAGACCCAGTACTTC. Its protein is CASSFHIEGEEETQYF.

This chain connects TRBV6-5 to TRBJ2-1; a possible D gene is TRBD2 (6 bases). Trimming took 2 bases from V and 5 from J, leaving 16 bases between them. From germline, CDR1 is MNHEY and CDR2 SVGAGI. This CDR3 region has 16 residues. The CDR3 sequence: CASSYQEPGVNNEQFF. In DNA form, the CDR3 reads TGTGCCAGCAGTTACCAGGAACCGGGAGTTAACAATGAGCAGTTCTTC.

This chain uses TRBV12-5 with TRBJ1-5; no clear D. The CDR3 extends over 12 amino acids. The germline CDR1 and CDR2 sequences are LGHNT and FRNRAP. Trimming left V 6 bases short and J 3 bases short, with 6 bases between. Here the CDR3 reads CASGSFNQPQHF. The CDR3 DNA reads as TGTGCTAGTGGCAGTTTCAATCAGCCCCAGCATTTT.

Only a few counts were recorded for this clone. This chain joins TRBV4-1 and TRBJ2-7; D remains ambiguous. Germline CDR1 MGHRA, CDR2 YSYEKL. This CDR3 region has 14 residues. Trimming left V 1 base short and J 3 bases short, with 10 bases between. In DNA, the CDR3 is TGCGCCAGCAGCCAAGGTCCCACTTACTACGAGCAGTACTTC. Translating gives CASSQGPTYYEQYF.

This rearrangement joins TRBV9 to TRBJ1-2; TRBD1 is a possible D gene (5 bases). The CDR3 runs 15 residues. V was trimmed by 9 bases and J by 0 bases, leaving 18 bases between them. Germline loops: CDR1 SGDLS, CDR2 YYNGEE. The CDR3 DNA follows: TGTGCCACTTCCTCGGGGACTCAACCTAACTATGGCTACACCTTC. It encodes CATSSGTQPNYGYTF.

The V call is TRBV7-9, the J call TRBJ2-5, with 7 nucleotides matching TRBD2. V lost 6 bases and J lost 4; bases outside the gene matches: 5. The CDR3 covers 13 residues. Germline-derived CDR1 and CDR2 are SEHNR and FQNEAQ (reference sequence). The CDR3 is CASRAGGGETQYF. The CDR3 region has the DNA TGTGCCAGCAGGGCCGGCGGGGGAGAGACCCAGTACTTC.

By sample share, this clone is medium-sized. The chain carries TRBV6-4 and TRBJ2-2; 8 bases match TRBD1. Per germline, CDR1 MRHNA and CDR2 SNTAGT. The length of the CDR3 is 14 residues. With V trimmed by 4 bases and J by 3 bases, 1 base remained unmatched. For the CDR3, the DNA is TGTGCCAGCAGTGTGACAGGGGACACCGGGGAGCTGTTTTTT. It codes for CASSVTGDTGELFF.